This T cell receptor beta chain was retrieved from a study of vaccination effects on CD4 cells after COVID-19. Germline V gene data show CDR1 as SGHTA and CDR2 as FQGNSA. The ends lost 6 bases at V and 13 bases at J; junction bases unmatched: 9. This CDR3 has 13 residues. Assay: immunoSEQ multiplex PCR; the TCRdb copy retains only in-frame clones and omits some. This sample yields under 35,000 clones, of which approximately 68% are seen a single time; 8% to 9% belongs to the top ten. Antigen-specific CD4+ T cells expanded by the ViraFEST assay with viral peptide pools were then sequenced. Following an approximately ten-day culture, CD4+ T cells were purified. Participants each got two BNT162b2 or mRNA-1273 vaccine doses. With regard to this clone: Its target is not known.

This clonotype was obtained from a human donor who received a COVID-19 vaccine. The sample in question was CD4+ T cells from PBMCs cultured with SARS-CoV-2 spike peptides, obtained after COVID-19 vaccination. The chain uses TRBV7-2 and TRBJ1-4, with 9 bases that match TRBD1. This CDR3 reads CASRLQGQGGLFF. For the CDR3, the DNA is TGTGCCAGCAGACTACAGGGACAGGGTGGACTGTTTTTT. The full variable domain, rest sourced from reference TRBV7-2 and TRBJ1-4, is GAGVSQSPSNKVTEKGKDVELRCDPISGHTALYWYRQSLGQGLEFLIYFQGNSAPDKSGLPSDRFSAERTGGSVSTLTIQRTQQEDSAVYLCASRLQGQGGLFFGSGTQLSVL.